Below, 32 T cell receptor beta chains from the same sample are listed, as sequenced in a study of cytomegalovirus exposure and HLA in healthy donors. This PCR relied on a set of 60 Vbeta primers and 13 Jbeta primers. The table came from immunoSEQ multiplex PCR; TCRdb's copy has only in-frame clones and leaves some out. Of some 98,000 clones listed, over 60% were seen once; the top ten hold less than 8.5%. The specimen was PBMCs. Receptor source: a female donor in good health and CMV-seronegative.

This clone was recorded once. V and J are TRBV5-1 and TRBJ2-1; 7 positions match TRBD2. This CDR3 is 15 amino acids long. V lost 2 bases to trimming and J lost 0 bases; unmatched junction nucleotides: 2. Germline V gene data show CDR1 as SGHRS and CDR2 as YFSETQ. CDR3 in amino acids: CASSLSGISYNEQFF. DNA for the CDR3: TGCGCCAGCAGCTTAAGCGGGATCTCCTACAATGAGCAGTTCTTC.

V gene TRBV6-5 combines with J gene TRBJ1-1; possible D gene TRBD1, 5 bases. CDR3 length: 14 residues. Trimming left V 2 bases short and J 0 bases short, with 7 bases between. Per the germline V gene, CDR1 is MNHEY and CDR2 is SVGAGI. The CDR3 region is CASSYGDLNTEAFF. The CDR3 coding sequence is TGTGCCAGCAGTTACGGGGACTTGAACACTGAAGCTTTCTTT.

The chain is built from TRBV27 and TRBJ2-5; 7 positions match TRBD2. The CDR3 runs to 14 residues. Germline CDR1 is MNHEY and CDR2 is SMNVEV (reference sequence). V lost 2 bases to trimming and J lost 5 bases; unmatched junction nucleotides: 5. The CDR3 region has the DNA TGTGCCAGCAGTTTAGCGGGGGACCGGGAGACCCAGTACTTC. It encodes CASSLAGDRETQYF.

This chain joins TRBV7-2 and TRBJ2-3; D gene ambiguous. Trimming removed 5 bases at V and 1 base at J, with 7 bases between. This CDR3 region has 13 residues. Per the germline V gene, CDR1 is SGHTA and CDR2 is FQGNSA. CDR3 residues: CASSPPGTDTQYF. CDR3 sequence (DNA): TGTGCCAGCAGCCCCCCTGGCACAGATACGCAGTATTTT.

As DNA, the CDR3 is TGTGCCAGCAGCAGTCGGGGTAGCGGAGAGTACGAGCAGTACTTC. Translating it yields CASSSRGSGEYEQYF. The V and J genes are TRBV13 and TRBJ2-7, with D tentatively TRBD2 (6 bases). The CDR3 contains 15 residues. V dropped 5 bases and J dropped 4 bases, with 18 bases sitting between them. Germline V gene data show CDR1 as PRHDT and CDR2 as FYEKMQ (reference sequence).

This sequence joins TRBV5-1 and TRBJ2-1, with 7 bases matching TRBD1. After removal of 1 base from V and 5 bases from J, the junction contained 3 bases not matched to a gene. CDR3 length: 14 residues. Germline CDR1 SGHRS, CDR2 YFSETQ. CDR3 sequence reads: CASSLSGQHNEQFF. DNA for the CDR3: TGCGCCAGCAGCTTGTCGGGACAGCACAATGAGCAGTTCTTC.

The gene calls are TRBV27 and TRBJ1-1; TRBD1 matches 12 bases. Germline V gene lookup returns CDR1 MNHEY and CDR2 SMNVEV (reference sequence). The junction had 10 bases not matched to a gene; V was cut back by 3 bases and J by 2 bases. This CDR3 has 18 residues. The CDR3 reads CASSFWGQGAEYNTEAFF. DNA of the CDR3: TGTGCCAGCAGTTTTTGGGGACAGGGGGCGGAATACAACACTGAAGCTTTCTTT.

CDR3 DNA: TGTGCCAGCTCACCGAGTCAACCAGAGAGGGAGCAGTACTTC. Its protein is CASSPSQPEREQYF. The chain couples TRBV18 to TRBJ2-5, with D perhaps TRBD2 (5 bases). The germline CDR1 and CDR2 sequences are KGHSH and LQKENI. The V gene lost 3 bases and the J gene lost 11 bases, with 19 bases spanning the gap. This CDR3 has 14 residues.

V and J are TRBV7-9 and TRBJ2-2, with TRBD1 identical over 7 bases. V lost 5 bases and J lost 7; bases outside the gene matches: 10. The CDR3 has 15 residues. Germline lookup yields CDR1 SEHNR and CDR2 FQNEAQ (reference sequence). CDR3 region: CASSPTGSSGGELFF. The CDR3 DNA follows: TGTGCCAGCAGCCCGACAGGGTCTTCTGGCGGGGAGCTGTTTTTT.

This CDR3 reads CSAPTWYEQYF. The DNA for the CDR3 is TGCAGTGCTCCGACTTGGTACGAGCAGTACTTC. The V gene is TRBV20-1, the J gene TRBJ2-7; D is unclear. V lost 5 bases and J 4 bases, leaving 9 bases between the germline ends. This CDR3 spans 11 amino acids. Germline V lookup: CDR1 DFQATT, CDR2 SNEGSKA (reference sequence).

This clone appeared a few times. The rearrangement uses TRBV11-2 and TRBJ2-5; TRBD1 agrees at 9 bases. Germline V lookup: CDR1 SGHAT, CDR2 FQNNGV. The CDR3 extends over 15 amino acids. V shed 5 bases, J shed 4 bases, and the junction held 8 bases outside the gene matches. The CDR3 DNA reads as TGTGCCAGCAGCGTAGCCGGGACAGGGAGAGAGACCCAGTACTTC. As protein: CASSVAGTGRETQYF.

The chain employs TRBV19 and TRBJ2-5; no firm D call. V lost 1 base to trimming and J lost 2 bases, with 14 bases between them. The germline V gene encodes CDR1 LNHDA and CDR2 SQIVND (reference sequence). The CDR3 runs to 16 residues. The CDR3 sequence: CASSIGRPPGQETQYF. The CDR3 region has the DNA TGTGCCAGTAGTATAGGCAGGCCGCCTGGGCAAGAGACCCAGTACTTC.

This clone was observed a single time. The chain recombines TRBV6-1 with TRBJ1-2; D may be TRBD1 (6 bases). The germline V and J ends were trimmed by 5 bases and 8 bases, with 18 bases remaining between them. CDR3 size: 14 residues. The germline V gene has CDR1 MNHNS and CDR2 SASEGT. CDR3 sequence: CASSTGTHYDGYTF. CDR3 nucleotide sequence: TGTGCCAGCAGTACAGGGACCCACTATGACGGCTACACCTTC.

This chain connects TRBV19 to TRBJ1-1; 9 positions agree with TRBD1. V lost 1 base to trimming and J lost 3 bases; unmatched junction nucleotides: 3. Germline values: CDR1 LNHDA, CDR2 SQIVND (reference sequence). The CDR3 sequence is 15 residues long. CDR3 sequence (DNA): TGTGCCAGTAGTATAGGCGGGACAGGGTACACTGAAGCTTTCTTT. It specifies CASSIGGTGYTEAFF.

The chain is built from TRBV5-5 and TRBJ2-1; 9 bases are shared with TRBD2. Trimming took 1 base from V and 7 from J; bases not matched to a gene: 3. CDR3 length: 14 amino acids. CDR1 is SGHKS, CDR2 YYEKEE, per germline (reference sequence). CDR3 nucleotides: TGTGCCAGCAGCTTGATAACTAGCGGGAATGAGCAGTTCTTC. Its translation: CASSLITSGNEQFF.

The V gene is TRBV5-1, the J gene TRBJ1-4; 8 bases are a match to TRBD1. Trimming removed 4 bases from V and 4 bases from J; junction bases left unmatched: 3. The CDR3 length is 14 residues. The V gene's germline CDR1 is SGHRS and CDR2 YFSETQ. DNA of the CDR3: TGCGCCAGCAGCGGGACAGGTTTTAATGAAAAACTGTTTTTT. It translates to CASSGTGFNEKLFF.

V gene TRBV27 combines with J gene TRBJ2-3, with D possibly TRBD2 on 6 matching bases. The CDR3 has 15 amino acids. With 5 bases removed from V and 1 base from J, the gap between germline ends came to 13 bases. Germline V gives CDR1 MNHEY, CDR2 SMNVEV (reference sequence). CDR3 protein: CASSPIADRTDTQYF. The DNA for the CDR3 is TGTGCCAGCAGTCCAATAGCGGACCGCACAGATACGCAGTATTTT.

Here the CDR3 DNA reads TGTGCCAGCAGCGTGGGACTAACTCAAACCTACAATGAGCAGTTCTTC. Protein product: CASSVGLTQTYNEQFF. The gene calls are TRBV5-4 and TRBJ2-1; 7 nucleotides match TRBD2. V lost 4 bases and J lost 2; bases outside the gene matches: 9. CDR1 is SGHNT, CDR2 YYREEE, per germline (reference sequence). The CDR3 consists of 16 residues.

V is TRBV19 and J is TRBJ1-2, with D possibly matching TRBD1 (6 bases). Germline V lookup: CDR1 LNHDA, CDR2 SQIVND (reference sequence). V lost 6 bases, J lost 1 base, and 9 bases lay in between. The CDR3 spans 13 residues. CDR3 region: CASRHRVNYGYTF. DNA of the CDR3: TGTGCCAGTAGACACAGGGTTAACTATGGCTACACCTTC. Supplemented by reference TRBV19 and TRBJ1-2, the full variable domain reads DGGITQSPKYLFRKEGQNVTLSCEQNLNHDAMYWYRQDPGQGLRLIYYSQIVNDFQKGDIAEGYSVSREKKESFPLTVTSAQKNPTAFYLCASRHRVNYGYTFGSGTRLTVV.

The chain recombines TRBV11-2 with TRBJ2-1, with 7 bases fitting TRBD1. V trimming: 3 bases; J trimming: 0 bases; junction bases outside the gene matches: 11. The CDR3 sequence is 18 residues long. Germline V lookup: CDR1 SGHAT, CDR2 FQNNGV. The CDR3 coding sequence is TGTGCCAGCAGCTTGAACCGGGACAGTTCATTCTCCTACAATGAGCAGTTCTTC. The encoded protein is CASSLNRDSSFSYNEQFF. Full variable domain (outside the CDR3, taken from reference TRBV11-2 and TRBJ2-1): EAGVAQSPRYKIIEKRQSVAFWCNPISGHATLYWYQQILGQGPKLLIQFQNNGVVDDSQLPKDRFSAERLKGVDSTLKIQPAKLEDSAVYLCASSLNRDSSFSYNEQFFGPGTRLTVL.

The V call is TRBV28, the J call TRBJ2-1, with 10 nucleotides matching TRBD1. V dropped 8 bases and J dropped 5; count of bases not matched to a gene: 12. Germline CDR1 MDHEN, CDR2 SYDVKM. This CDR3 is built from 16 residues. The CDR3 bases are TGTGCCAGCCCCCCTGACAGGGGGCGAGAGAACAATGAGCAGTTCTTC. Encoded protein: CASPPDRGRENNEQFF.

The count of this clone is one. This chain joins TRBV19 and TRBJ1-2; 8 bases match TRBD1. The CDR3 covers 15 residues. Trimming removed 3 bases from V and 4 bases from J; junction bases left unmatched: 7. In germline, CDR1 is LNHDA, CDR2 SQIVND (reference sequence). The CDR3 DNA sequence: TGTGCCAGTAGTATCACCGGGACAGGCTCCTATGGCTACACCTTC. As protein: CASSITGTGSYGYTF.

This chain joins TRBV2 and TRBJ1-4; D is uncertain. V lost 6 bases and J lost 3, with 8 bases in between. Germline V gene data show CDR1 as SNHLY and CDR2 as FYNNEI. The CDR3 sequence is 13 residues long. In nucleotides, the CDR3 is TGTGCCAGCAGGCCAGGCCCTAATGAAAAACTGTTTTTT. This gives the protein CASRPGPNEKLFF.

The CDR3 DNA reads as TGTGCCAGCAGCCCCCCCGGGGGGTCCCGGAAAGAGCAGTACTTC. It codes for CASSPPGGSRKEQYF. The J gene is TRBJ2-7, the V gene TRBV7-8; TRBD2 matches at 7 bases. This CDR3 region has 15 residues. Germline lookup yields CDR1 SGHVS and CDR2 FQNEAQ. V gave up 5 bases and J gave up 7 bases; unmatched junction bases: 14.

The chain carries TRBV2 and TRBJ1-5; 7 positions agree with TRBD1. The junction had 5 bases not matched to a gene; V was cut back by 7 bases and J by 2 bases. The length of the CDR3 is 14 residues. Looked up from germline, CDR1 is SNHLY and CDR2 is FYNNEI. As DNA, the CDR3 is TGTGCCAGCAAACAGGGGATTGGCAATCAGCCCCAGCATTTT. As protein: CASKQGIGNQPQHF.

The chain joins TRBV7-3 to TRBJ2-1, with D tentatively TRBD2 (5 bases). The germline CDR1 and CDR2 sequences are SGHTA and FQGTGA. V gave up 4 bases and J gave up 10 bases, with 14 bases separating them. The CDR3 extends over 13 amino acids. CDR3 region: CASSSPRTGEQFF. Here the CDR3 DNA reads TGTGCCAGCAGCTCACCCCGGACTGGCGAGCAGTTCTTC. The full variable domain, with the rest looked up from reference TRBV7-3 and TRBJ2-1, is GAGVSQTPSNKVTEKGKYVELRCDPISGHTALYWYRQSLGQGPEFLIYFQGTGAADDSGLPNDRFFAVRPEGSVSTLKIQRTERGDSAVYLCASSSPRTGEQFFGPGTRLTVL.

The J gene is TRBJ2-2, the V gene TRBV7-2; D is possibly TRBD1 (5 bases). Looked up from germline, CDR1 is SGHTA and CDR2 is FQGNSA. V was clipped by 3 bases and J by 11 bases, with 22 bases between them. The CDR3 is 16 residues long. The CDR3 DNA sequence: TGTGCCAGCAGCTTTCTACCCAGGGAAGTAGGTAGAGAGCTGTTTTTT. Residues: CASSFLPREVGRELFF.

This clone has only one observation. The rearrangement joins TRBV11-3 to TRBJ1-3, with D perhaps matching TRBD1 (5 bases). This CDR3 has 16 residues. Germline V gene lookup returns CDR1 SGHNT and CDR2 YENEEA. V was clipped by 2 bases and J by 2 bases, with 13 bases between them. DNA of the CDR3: TGTGCCAGCAGCTTATCGGGGGGAAACCCTGGAAACACCATATATTTT. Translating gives CASSLSGGNPGNTIYF.

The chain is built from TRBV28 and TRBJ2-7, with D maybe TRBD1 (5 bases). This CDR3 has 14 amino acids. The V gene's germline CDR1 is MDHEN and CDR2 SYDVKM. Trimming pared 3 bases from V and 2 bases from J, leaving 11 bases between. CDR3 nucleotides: TGTGCCAGCAGTTTTGGCAGGGCCACCTACGAGCAGTACTTC. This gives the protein CASSFGRATYEQYF.

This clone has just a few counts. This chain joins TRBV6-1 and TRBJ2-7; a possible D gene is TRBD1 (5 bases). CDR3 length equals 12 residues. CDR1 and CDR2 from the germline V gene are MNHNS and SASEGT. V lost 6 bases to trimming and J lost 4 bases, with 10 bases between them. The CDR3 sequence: CASSLTAYEQYF. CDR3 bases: TGTGCCAGCAGCTTGACAGCTTACGAGCAGTACTTC.

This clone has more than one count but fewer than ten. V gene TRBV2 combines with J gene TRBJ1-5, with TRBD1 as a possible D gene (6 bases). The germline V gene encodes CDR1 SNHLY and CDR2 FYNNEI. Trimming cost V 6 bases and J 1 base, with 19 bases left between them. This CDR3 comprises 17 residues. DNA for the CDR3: TGTGCCAGCAGCCAACCCGGGGGGGGCGCGAGCAATCAGCCCCAGCATTTT. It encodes CASSQPGGGASNQPQHF. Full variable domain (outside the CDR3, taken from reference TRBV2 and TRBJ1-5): EPEVTQTPSHQVTQMGQEVILRCVPISNHLYFYWYRQILGQKVEFLVSFYNNEISEKSEIFDDQFSVERPDGSNFTLKIRSTKLEDSAMYFCASSQPGGGASNQPQHFGDGTRLSIL.

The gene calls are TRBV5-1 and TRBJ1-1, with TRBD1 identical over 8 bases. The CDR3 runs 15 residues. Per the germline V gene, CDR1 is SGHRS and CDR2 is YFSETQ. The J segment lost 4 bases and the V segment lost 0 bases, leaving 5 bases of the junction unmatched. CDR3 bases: TGCGCCAGCAGCTTGGGACGGACAGGGACCACTGAAGCTTTCTTT. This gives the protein CASSLGRTGTTEAFF.